The TCR beta chain under discussion was sequenced for a study of T-cell memory formation after mild COVID-19. Study background: The two donors had largely donor-specific TCR clusters.

Trimming removed 6 bases at V and 3 bases at J, with 3 bases between. The CDR3 is 11 residues long. cDNA libraries for TCR alpha and TCR beta, carrying sample barcodes and UMIs, came from 5'RACE with constant-segment primers. TCRdb ran MiXCR on the 5' RACE reads and lists one entry per CDR3 protein. There are approximately 290,000 distinct CDR3 sequences in the sample; 15% to 20% occur only once, and roughly 21% lies in the top ten. The chain has TRBV12-3 or TRBV12-4 and TRBJ1-3; D gene uncertain. This TCR was recovered from a man in his late teens or twenties who had mild COVID-19 (a few samples of this study predate the infection). Cell type and time point are not known. The sequenced sample was PBMCs or a T cell subset sorted from them (not recorded which). CDR3 in amino acids: CASSIGNTIYF. The CDR3 DNA reads TGTGCCAGCAGCATTGGAAACACCATATATTTT.